Listed below are T cell receptor beta chains from one sample, sequenced in a study of cytomegalovirus exposure and HLA in healthy donors. The method was immunoSEQ multiplex PCR; TCRdb's version includes in-frame clones alone and lacks a portion of them. The table records 95,000 to 100,000 clones, around 74% of them present only once. Material for sequencing was PBMCs. These receptors were obtained from a male donor in good health and CMV-seronegative. CDR3s include the opening cysteine and the closing phenylalanine or tryptophan. The D gene is left open where the match is weak. Where a row states a size, it is once, few, many or the class of an expanded clone; other rows omit it.

clone_size j_call v_call d_call cdr3_aa cdr3_nt
. TRBJ2-7 TRBV10-2 TRBD1 CASSIGQGAHYEQYF TGCGCCAGCAGCATAGGACAGGGGGCCCACTACGAGCAGTACTTC
few TRBJ2-4 TRBV23-1 TRBD2 CASTRTGLAGAVKNIQYF TGCGCCAGCACCCGCACGGGACTAGCGGGAGCTGTCAAAAACATTCAGTACTTC
. TRBJ2-7 TRBV28 . CASSFRRARYEQYF TGTGCCAGCAGTTTTCGGCGGGCCCGCTACGAGCAGTACTTC
once TRBJ2-7 TRBV6-5 TRBD1 CASRSRQGSSYEQYF TGTGCCAGCAGATCCCGACAGGGGTCCTCCTACGAGCAGTACTTC
. TRBJ1-1 TRBV15 TRBD1 CATSRGSQGGAEAFF TGTGCCACCAGCAGGGGTTCACAGGGGGGCGCTGAAGCTTTCTTT
. TRBJ2-7 TRBV29-1 . CSVEVADRGYEQYF TGCAGCGTTGAAGTCGCCGATAGGGGCTACGAGCAGTACTTC
. TRBJ1-4 TRBV5-4 TRBD1 CASSGAGTGDEKLFF TGTGCCAGCAGCGGCGCCGGGACAGGGGATGAAAAACTGTTTTTT
. TRBJ2-1 TRBV7-3 TRBD2 CASSTNPAGDTEQFF TGTGCCAGCAGCACCAATCCAGCGGGAGATACTGAGCAGTTCTTC
. TRBJ2-1 TRBV19 TRBD1 CASSIVLRQGDNNEQFF TGTGCCAGTAGTATTGTCCTTCGGCAGGGGGATAATAATGAGCAGTTCTTC
. TRBJ2-2 TRBV5-1 TRBD1 CASSLADRGRLNTGELFF TGCGCCAGCAGCTTGGCCGACAGGGGGCGGCTCAACACCGGGGAGCTGTTTTTT
few TRBJ2-7 TRBV27 TRBD2 CASSLSSGPYEQYF TGTGCCAGCAGTTTGTCTAGCGGACCCTACGAGCAGTACTTC
. TRBJ2-7 TRBV30 . CAWSVRGYEQYF TGTGCCTGGAGTGTCCGGGGCTACGAGCAGTACTTC
. TRBJ2-1 TRBV2 . CASSEPPNYNEQFF TGTGCCAGCAGTGAACCCCCCAACTACAATGAGCAGTTCTTC
. TRBJ2-3 TRBV5-4 TRBD2 CASRPGTSGRADTQYF TGTGCCAGCAGACCCGGGACTAGCGGGAGAGCAGATACGCAGTATTTT
. TRBJ2-1 TRBV2 TRBD2 CAITGTSGSNEQFF TGTGCCATCACCGGGACTAGCGGGAGTAATGAGCAGTTCTTC
once TRBJ1-3 TRBV21-1 . CASSPKAADRVLAAGNTIYF TGTGCCAGCAGTCCCAAAGCCGCGGACAGGGTATTAGCGGCTGGAAACACCATATATTTT
. TRBJ1-1 TRBV5-4 . CASSWSGRRNTEAFF TGTGCCAGCAGCTGGTCGGGTCGGCGGAACACTGAAGCTTTCTTT